The 26 T cell receptor beta chains below all came from one sample that was sequenced in a study of blood T cell repertoires in COVID-19 (dated by TCRdb to 2018 to 2021). Receptor amplification or capture employed the immunoSEQ multiplex PCR assay. TCRdb provides this immuneACCESS table in a form limited to in-frame rearrangements. Some clones are lacking; in checked studies, under half of them reflect an unresolved V gene, and why the rest are absent is not known. A total of 150,000 to 250,000 clones appear in this sample, about 93% of them only once. 0.76% of the sample goes to the ten largest clones. The sequenced material came from peripheral blood. All receptors come from a man aged 25-45 years with COVID-19, enrolled during active disease.

The chain couples TRBV7-3 to TRBJ1-1, with a tentative D call TRBD1 (6 bases). The CDR3 is 14 residues long. The V end was cut by 0 bases, the J end by 4 bases, with 9 bases between. CDR1 and CDR2 from the germline V gene are SGHTA and FQGTGA. The DNA of the CDR3 is TGTGCCAGCAGCTTAACCCAGGGGAGCACTGAAGCTTTCTTT. Its translation: CASSLTQGSTEAFF.

The gene calls are TRBV19 and TRBJ1-5; D is unclear. The CDR3 has 15 amino acids. The V end lost 5 bases, the J end lost 1 base, and 12 bases lay between the germline ends. Germline CDR1 is LNHDA and CDR2 is SQIVND (reference sequence). The CDR3 spells CASSLQRGSNQPQHF. In DNA form, the CDR3 reads TGTGCCAGTAGTTTACAGCGAGGGAGCAATCAGCCCCAGCATTTT.

The gene calls are TRBV28 and TRBJ2-1; TRBD2 matches 14 bases. Germline V gene data show CDR1 as MDHEN and CDR2 as SYDVKM. The CDR3 covers 20 residues. After removal of 7 bases from V and 9 bases from J, the junction contained 23 bases not matched to a gene. For the CDR3, the DNA is TGTGCCAGCATACCCCACTTTGGGGTGACGGGACTAGCGGGGGACGTTGAGCAGTTCTTC. This codes for CASIPHFGVTGLAGDVEQFF.

The chain uses TRBV18 and TRBJ1-2; TRBD1 is a possible D gene (5 bases). The CDR3 extends over 13 amino acids. V was trimmed by 4 bases and J by 2 bases, leaving 8 bases between them. Germline assignment: CDR1 KGHSH and CDR2 LQKENI. CDR3 DNA sequence: TGTGCCAGCTCACTGACAGAAAACTATGGCTACACCTTC. Translating it yields CASSLTENYGYTF.

J is TRBJ2-2 and V is TRBV5-1; D ambiguous. CDR1 and CDR2 from the germline V gene are SGHRS and YFSETQ. V was pared by 5 bases and J by 0 bases, with 11 bases between. CDR3 size: 15 residues. CDR3 sequence: CASSPQTTNTGELFF. CDR3 nucleotide sequence: TGCGCCAGCAGTCCACAGACCACGAACACCGGGGAGCTGTTTTTT.

This clone showed up just a few times. V and J are TRBV4-1 and TRBJ1-2, with 9 bases that match TRBD1. Germline V gene sequence: CDR1 MGHRA, CDR2 YSYEKL. V was clipped by 0 bases and J by 8 bases; unmatched bases: 10. The CDR3 has 16 residues. This chain's CDR3 is CASSQDLGTGSGGYTF. CDR3 DNA sequence: TGCGCCAGCAGCCAAGACCTCGGGACAGGGTCTGGGGGCTACACCTTC.

V is TRBV4-1 and J is TRBJ2-1, with 15 bases matching TRBD2. The V and J ends lost 2 bases and 7 bases, in that order; junction bases with no gene match: 6. Germline loops: CDR1 MGHRA, CDR2 YSYEKL. The CDR3 sequence is 17 residues long. The DNA for the CDR3 is TGCGCCAGCAGCCAACGGACTAGCGGGGGGGCTGCTAATGAGCAGTTCTTC. Translated: CASSQRTSGGAANEQFF.

This chain uses TRBV3-1 (or the pseudogene TRBV3-2) with TRBJ2-5; D is unresolved. This CDR3 contains 12 residues. With 3 bases removed from V and 4 bases from J, the gap between germline ends came to 6 bases. Per germline, CDR1 LGHDT and CDR2 YNNKEL (reference sequence). The CDR3 nucleotides read TGTGCCAGCAGCCAGACGGGAGAGACCCAGTACTTC. Translating gives CASSQTGETQYF.

V and J are TRBV3-1 (or the pseudogene TRBV3-2) and TRBJ2-1, with 7 bases identical to TRBD1. Unmatched junction bases numbered 0, after V lost 3 bases and J lost 7 bases. The V gene's germline CDR1 is LGHDT and CDR2 YNNKEL (reference sequence). The CDR3 spans 12 residues. The DNA of the CDR3 is TGTGCCAGCAGCCAGACAGGGAATGAGCAGTTCTTC. Amino acid sequence: CASSQTGNEQFF.

This clone was detected only once. The chain links TRBV2 to TRBJ1-5; no definite D call. V was trimmed by 6 bases and J by 0 bases, leaving 12 bases between them. This CDR3 region has 15 residues. From germline, CDR1 is SNHLY and CDR2 FYNNEI. This CDR3 reads CASRADQFSNQPQHF. Here the CDR3 DNA reads TGTGCCAGCAGGGCAGATCAGTTTAGCAATCAGCCCCAGCATTTT.

J is TRBJ2-6 and V is TRBV19; TRBD1 might be the D (6 bases). The CDR3 runs 15 residues. CDR1 is LNHDA, CDR2 SQIVND, per germline (reference sequence). V was clipped by 5 bases and J by 1 base, with 9 bases between them. CDR3 coding DNA: TGTGCCAGTAGTGGGGGCCCGTCTGGGGCCAACGTCCTGACTTTC. This sequence encodes CASSGGPSGANVLTF.

This clone was seen once. The gene calls are TRBV4-1 and TRBJ1-2; 7 bases match TRBD1. The CDR3 length is 17 residues. Trimming removed 1 base from V and 0 bases from J; junction bases left unmatched: 8. From germline, CDR1 is MGHRA and CDR2 YSYEKL. In DNA, the CDR3 is TGCGCCAGCAGCCAAGCAGGGGGACTGAAAGCTAACTATGGCTACACCTTC. Amino acid sequence: CASSQAGGLKANYGYTF.

This chain links TRBV5-1 with TRBJ1-6; D is possibly TRBD1 (6 bases). The CDR3 consists of 16 residues. V lost 2 bases and J 0 bases, leaving 9 bases between the germline ends. Germline assignment: CDR1 SGHRS and CDR2 YFSETQ. CDR3 bases: TGCGCCAGCAGCTTTACAGGGAGCTCCTATAATTCACCCCTCCACTTT. Amino acids: CASSFTGSSYNSPLHF.

This chain connects TRBV19 to TRBJ1-1; 9 positions match TRBD1. V shed 5 bases, J shed 3 bases, and the junction held 1 base outside the gene matches. The CDR3 spans 13 residues. Germline lookup yields CDR1 LNHDA and CDR2 SQIVND (reference sequence). In nucleotides, the CDR3 is TGTGCCAGTAGTTGGGACAGGGACACTGAAGCTTTCTTT. It yields the protein CASSWDRDTEAFF.

The chain has TRBV19 and TRBJ1-1, with 9 positions matching TRBD1. V was clipped by 6 bases and J by 4 bases; unmatched bases: 9. Germline assignment: CDR1 LNHDA and CDR2 SQIVND (reference sequence). CDR3 size: 15 residues. CDR3 DNA sequence: TGTGCCAGTAGAATTTCCACAGGGGGCGGCACTGAAGCTTTCTTT. Residues: CASRISTGGGTEAFF.

The chain recombines TRBV19 with TRBJ2-7, with D possibly matching TRBD2 (6 bases). V was pared by 6 bases and J by 3 bases, with 15 bases between. The CDR3 sequence is 14 residues long. Per germline, CDR1 LNHDA and CDR2 SQIVND (reference sequence). The DNA for the CDR3 is TGTGCCAGTAGGGGAACGGGACTCAGCTACGAGCAGTACTTC. It translates to CASRGTGLSYEQYF.

The rearrangement uses TRBV30 and TRBJ1-6; D is unresolved. Germline CDR1 is GTSNPN and CDR2 is SVGIG (reference sequence). Trimming cost V 0 bases and J 5 bases, with 11 bases left between them. The CDR3 spans 15 residues. The CDR3 DNA is TGTGCCTGGAGTGTAACGGGATTAGATAATTCACCCCTCCACTTT. Translating it yields CAWSVTGLDNSPLHF. Combining the CDR3 with reference TRBV30 and TRBJ1-6 gives the whole variable domain SQTIHQWPATLVQPVGSPLSLECTVEGTSNPNLYWYRQAAGRGLQLLFYSVGIGQISSEVPQNLSASRPQDRQFILSSKKLLLSDSGFYLCAWSVTGLDNSPLHFGNGTRLTVT.

The gene calls are TRBV5-4 and TRBJ1-2, with 12 bases matching TRBD1. V was pared by 4 bases and J by 4 bases, with 8 bases of the junction left unmatched. This CDR3 is built from 16 residues. Germline lookup yields CDR1 SGHNT and CDR2 YYREEE (reference sequence). The CDR3 reads CASSRGAGQGAYGYTF. The CDR3 nucleotides are TGTGCCAGCAGCAGAGGGGCGGGACAGGGGGCCTATGGCTACACCTTC.

This clone was seen a single time. The chain uses TRBV15 and TRBJ2-5; D is unclear. Germline V lookup: CDR1 LNHNV, CDR2 YYDKDF (reference sequence). The CDR3 runs to 12 residues. V lost 2 bases to trimming and J lost 2 bases, with 3 bases between them. CDR3 in amino acids: CATSRPQETQYF. CDR3 nucleotide sequence: TGTGCCACCAGCAGACCGCAAGAGACCCAGTACTTC.

The chain recombines TRBV6-1 with TRBJ2-3, with 8 bases aligning to TRBD2. CDR3 length equals 15 residues. The V and J ends lost 2 bases and 2 bases, in that order; junction bases with no gene match: 3. Germline CDR1 is MNHNS and CDR2 is SASEGT. CDR3 amino acids: CASSEKRGTTDTQYF. The CDR3 DNA sequence: TGTGCCAGCAGTGAAAAGCGGGGGACCACAGATACGCAGTATTTT.

V gene TRBV19 combines with J gene TRBJ2-5; 8 bases agree with TRBD2. CDR3 length: 11 residues. Trimming removed 8 bases from V and 5 bases from J; junction bases left unmatched: 1. Germline values: CDR1 LNHDA, CDR2 SQIVND (reference sequence). The CDR3 reads CASRGGETQYF. As DNA, the CDR3 is TGTGCCAGTCGGGGGGGGGAGACCCAGTACTTC.

The chain carries TRBV11-2 and TRBJ2-1; the match to TRBD2 covers 8 bases. This CDR3 spans 13 amino acids. CDR1 is SGHAT and CDR2 is FQNNGV in the germline V gene. J was trimmed by 5 bases and V by 3 bases; bases with no gene match: 0. As DNA, the CDR3 is TGTGCCAGCAGCTTGGGACTAGACAATGAGCAGTTCTTC. It encodes CASSLGLDNEQFF.

The chain recombines TRBV5-1 with TRBJ2-4, with D possibly being TRBD2 (6 bases). Germline CDR1 and CDR2: SGHRS and YFSETQ. The CDR3 extends over 13 amino acids. V lost 3 bases, J lost 6 bases, and 10 bases lay in between. The CDR3: CASSSAGGNIQYF. The CDR3, as DNA: TGCGCCAGCAGCTCGGCCGGGGGAAACATTCAGTACTTC.

This chain links TRBV3-1 (or the pseudogene TRBV3-2) with TRBJ2-3; 15 nucleotides match TRBD2. Germline V CDR1 and CDR2: LGHDT, YNNKEL (reference sequence). J was trimmed by 3 bases and V by 5 bases; bases with no gene match: 12. This CDR3 has 19 residues. Here the CDR3 reads CASSGTSGGKMVWTDTQYF. The DNA of the CDR3 is TGTGCCAGCAGCGGGACTAGCGGGGGGAAGATGGTTTGGACAGATACGCAGTATTTT.

The rearrangement uses TRBV3-1 (or the pseudogene TRBV3-2) and TRBJ2-5; a possible D gene is TRBD1 (5 bases). Looked up from germline, CDR1 is LGHDT and CDR2 is YNNKEL (reference sequence). The CDR3 totals 15 residues. The germline V and J ends were trimmed by 1 base and 5 bases, with 14 bases remaining between them. The CDR3 spells CASSQGPSGPETQYF. The DNA of the CDR3 is TGTGCCAGCAGCCAAGGCCCCTCAGGGCCGGAGACCCAGTACTTC.

The chain is built from TRBV27 and TRBJ2-5; 9 nucleotides align to TRBD1. The CDR3 contains 16 residues. Trimming cost V 4 bases and J 4 bases; bases outside gene matches: 10. The germline V gene encodes CDR1 MNHEY and CDR2 SMNVEV (reference sequence). The CDR3: CASSSSGTGRGETQYF. The DNA for the CDR3 is TGTGCCAGCAGTTCCTCTGGGACAGGGCGCGGAGAGACCCAGTACTTC.